The 30 T cell receptor beta chains below all came from one sample that was sequenced in a study of T cell changes during pregnancy in multiple sclerosis. Profiling relied on immunoSEQ multiplex PCR, and the TCRdb table lists in-frame clones only, not all of them. The profile covers about 59,000 clones, with roughly 94% appearing a single time and 2.5% to 3% taken by the ten largest. Sample: CD8+ T cells from peripheral blood mononuclear cells, taken after pregnancy. These receptors were taken from a female donor with multiple sclerosis, enrolled in a pregnancy study.

V usage is TRBV7-9 and J usage is TRBJ2-5; 7 bases map to TRBD1. CDR3 length equals 19 residues. V lost 7 bases to trimming and J lost 4 bases; unmatched junction nucleotides: 24. Germline V CDR1 and CDR2: SEHNR, FQNEAQ (reference sequence). The chain's CDR3 is CASTRTGATHLGIGETQYF. In DNA form, the CDR3 reads TGTGCCAGCACCCGAACAGGGGCGACGCACTTGGGAATAGGAGAGACCCAGTACTTC.

The chain recombines TRBV27 with TRBJ1-3; 7 nucleotides align to TRBD1. This CDR3 region has 14 residues. The V gene's germline CDR1 is MNHEY and CDR2 SMNVEV (reference sequence). V was pared by 6 bases and J by 0 bases, with 2 bases of the junction left unmatched. DNA of the CDR3: TGTGCCAGCAGGAGACAGGGCTCTGGAAACACCATATATTTT. Encoded protein: CASRRQGSGNTIYF.

The V call is TRBV25-1, the J call TRBJ2-3, with TRBD1 identical over 7 bases. The V and J ends lost 6 bases and 2 bases, in that order; junction bases with no gene match: 11. CDR1 and CDR2 from the germline V gene are MGHDK and SYGVNS. The CDR3 is 16 amino acids. The CDR3 nucleotides are TGTGCCAGCAGACCTCTTACAGGGGAAAACACAGATACGCAGTATTTT. Translating gives CASRPLTGENTDTQYF.

The chain uses TRBV7-9 and TRBJ2-4; TRBD2 aligns across 7 bases. With V trimmed by 1 base and J by 8 bases, 8 bases remained unmatched. The CDR3 is 15 amino acids. Germline V gene sequence: CDR1 SEHNR, CDR2 FQNEAQ (reference sequence). The CDR3 sequence: CASSLGGGGGHIQYF. The CDR3 DNA reads as TGTGCCAGCAGCTTAGGTGGTGGGGGGGGTCACATTCAGTACTTC.

This sequence joins TRBV15 and TRBJ1-4; 9 nucleotides align to TRBD1. The length of the CDR3 is 13 residues. V dropped 6 bases and J dropped 6; count of bases not matched to a gene: 2. Germline-derived CDR1 and CDR2 are LNHNV and YYDKDF (reference sequence). DNA for the CDR3: TGTGCCACCAGTAGGACAGGGGATGAAAAACTGTTTTTT. Translating it yields CATSRTGDEKLFF.

The genes are TRBV28 and TRBJ2-7; maybe TRBD1 (6 bases). This CDR3 is 13 amino acids long. Looked up from germline, CDR1 is MDHEN and CDR2 is SYDVKM. In DNA form, the CDR3 reads TGTGCTATCACAGGGCCGAGCTCCTACGAGCAGTACTTC. It encodes CAITGPSSYEQYF.

This sequence joins TRBV4-1 and TRBJ1-2; D remains ambiguous. V was pared by 0 bases and J by 9 bases, with 14 bases between. CDR1 and CDR2 (germline): MGHRA, YSYEKL. The CDR3 sequence is 14 residues long. Here the CDR3 DNA reads TGCGCCAGCAGCCAAGATCAGGAGGGCTTGAGCTACACCTTC. This encodes CASSQDQEGLSYTF.

This rearrangement joins TRBV27 to TRBJ2-7; D is unresolved. The CDR3 extends over 13 amino acids. The germline gives CDR1 MNHEY, CDR2 SMNVEV (reference sequence). V gave up 3 bases and J gave up 4 bases, with 10 bases separating them. CDR3 nucleotide sequence: TGTGCCAGCAGTTTGCAGGATGGGTACGAGCAGTACTTC. Amino acids: CASSLQDGYEQYF.

The J gene is TRBJ1-1, the V gene TRBV30, with D unclear. This CDR3 contains 13 residues. Per germline, CDR1 GTSNPN and CDR2 SVGIG (reference sequence). The V end lost 1 base, the J end lost 1 base, and 7 bases lay between the germline ends. This CDR3 reads CAWSETANTEAFF. The CDR3 DNA sequence: TGTGCCTGGAGTGAAACAGCGAACACTGAAGCTTTCTTT.

V gene TRBV6-5 combines with J gene TRBJ2-4; TRBD2 agrees at 7 bases. Losses at the gene ends were 6 bases for V and 0 bases for J; bases not matched to a gene: 5. The CDR3 extends over 15 amino acids. Germline CDR1 is MNHEY and CDR2 is SVGAGI. CDR3 bases: TGTGCCAGCAGGCGGACTAGGATAGCCAAAAACATTCAGTACTTC. Translating it yields CASRRTRIAKNIQYF.

J is TRBJ2-2 and V is TRBV4-3; tentative D call: TRBD2 (6 bases). Germline V lookup: CDR1 LGHNA, CDR2 YSLEER. The CDR3 runs 18 residues. The V end lost 0 bases, the J end lost 1 base, and 15 bases lay between the germline ends. The CDR3: CASSQDRTGLQNTGELFF. The CDR3 region has the DNA TGCGCCAGCAGCCAAGATCGAACGGGACTCCAGAACACCGGGGAGCTGTTTTTT.

The J gene is TRBJ2-7, the V gene TRBV2; D possibly corresponds to TRBD1 (6 bases). In germline, CDR1 is SNHLY, CDR2 FYNNEI. V shed 9 bases and J shed 3 bases, with 12 bases lying between them. The CDR3 length is 12 residues. CDR3 in DNA: TGTGCCAGGGGGATAGGGGGCTACGAGCAGTACTTC. Amino acids: CARGIGGYEQYF.

The rearrangement links TRBV7-9 to TRBJ2-5; D perhaps matches TRBD1 (5 bases). V was trimmed by 1 base and J by 3 bases, leaving 9 bases between them. Germline loops: CDR1 SEHNR, CDR2 FQNEAQ (reference sequence). This CDR3 is built from 14 residues. This CDR3 reads CASSLGGRKETQYF. CDR3 sequence (DNA): TGTGCCAGCAGCTTAGGGGGCAGAAAAGAGACCCAGTACTTC.

This clone turned up a few times. This chain uses TRBV10-3 with TRBJ1-5, with unresolved D. The CDR3 length is 15 residues. CDR1 is ENHRY, CDR2 SYGVKD, per germline. V gave up 8 bases and J gave up 7 bases, with 21 bases separating them. In DNA, the CDR3 is TGTGCCATCGACGACAATATCCAATTGGCCCAGCCCCAGCATTTT. Translating gives CAIDDNIQLAQPQHF.

Here the CDR3 DNA reads TGTGCCAGCAGTGAATTGAGCGGGAGATGGGAGCAGTTCTTC. Translation: CASSELSGRWEQFF. The chain links TRBV25-1 to TRBJ2-1; 8 nucleotides align to TRBD2. CDR3 length: 14 residues. Germline CDR1 is MGHDK and CDR2 is SYGVNS. The ends lost 1 base at V and 10 bases at J; junction bases unmatched: 6.

The chain combines TRBV4-3 with TRBJ1-2; TRBD1 aligns across 8 bases. The CDR3 is made up of 16 amino acids. The V gene's germline CDR1 is LGHNA and CDR2 YSLEER. The ends lost 0 bases at V and 7 bases at J; junction bases unmatched: 10. The CDR3 nucleotides are TGCGCCAGCAGCCAAGATCAGGGGGTCAGGGGGCTTGGCTACACCTTC. It yields the protein CASSQDQGVRGLGYTF.

The J gene is TRBJ2-7, the V gene TRBV10-3; 13 bases map to TRBD2. There are 21 residues in the CDR3. The germline CDR1 and CDR2 sequences are ENHRY and SYGVKD. The trim removed 5 bases at V and 2 bases at J, leaving 21 bases unmatched. CDR3 sequence: CAISRSLLTSGRSEQTYEQYF. The CDR3 DNA sequence: TGTGCCATCAGTCGCAGTTTACTGACTAGCGGGAGGTCCGAACAAACCTACGAGCAGTACTTC.

This rearrangement joins TRBV2 to TRBJ1-2; D is uncertain. The V end lost 7 bases, the J end lost 4 bases, and 16 bases lay between the germline ends. The V gene's germline CDR1 is SNHLY and CDR2 FYNNEI. The CDR3 has 14 amino acids. The CDR3 spells CASMGGFNSYGYTF. CDR3 DNA: TGTGCCAGCATGGGAGGGTTTAACTCCTATGGCTACACCTTC.

The CDR3 region has the DNA TGTGCCAGCGGACCGGGATTTTCAGATACGCAGTATTTT. It translates to CASGPGFSDTQYF. This chain joins TRBV13 and TRBJ2-3; TRBD2 is a possible D gene (5 bases). CDR1 and CDR2 from the germline V gene are PRHDT and FYEKMQ (reference sequence). The CDR3 is made up of 13 amino acids. Between the trimmed V and J ends, which lost 8 bases and 4 bases, there was a span of 13 bases.

The chain is built from TRBV2 and TRBJ1-5, with 9 bases identical to TRBD1. This CDR3 has 15 residues. In germline, CDR1 is SNHLY, CDR2 FYNNEI. Germline trimming cut 3 bases from V and 5 bases from J; bases unmatched to any gene: 5. CDR3 bases: TGTGCCAGCAGTGACTGGACAGGGGCGGATCAGCCCCAGCATTTT. Its protein product is CASSDWTGADQPQHF. Filled out from reference TRBV2 and TRBJ1-5, the complete variable domain reads EPEVTQTPSHQVTQMGQEVILRCVPISNHLYFYWYRQILGQKVEFLVSFYNNEISEKSEIFDDQFSVERPDGSNFTLKIRSTKLEDSAMYFCASSDWTGADQPQHFGDGTRLSIL.

V and J are TRBV6-4 and TRBJ2-1; D is possibly TRBD2 (6 bases). The CDR3 extends over 15 amino acids. Trimming took 3 bases from V and 3 from J, leaving 12 bases between them. Germline V lookup: CDR1 MRHNA, CDR2 SNTAGT. The DNA for the CDR3 is TGTGCCAGCAGTGAAAGGGCGGAGGGCTACAATGAGCAGTTCTTC. This translates into CASSERAEGYNEQFF.

The table lists this clone with a count of one. The chain employs TRBV6-1 and TRBJ2-1; 7 bases are a match to TRBD2. V was clipped by 2 bases and J by 7 bases; unmatched bases: 11. Germline lookup yields CDR1 MNHNS and CDR2 SASEGT. The CDR3 is 16 residues long. The CDR3 loop reads CASSELERGGGNEQFF. In DNA, the CDR3 is TGTGCCAGCAGTGAACTAGAGCGGGGTGGGGGGAATGAGCAGTTCTTC.

The chain joins TRBV2 to TRBJ1-1, with 9 bases that match TRBD1. The CDR3 covers 11 residues. V lost 8 bases, J lost 8 bases, and 3 bases stayed unmatched. Germline V gene data show CDR1 as SNHLY and CDR2 as FYNNEI. The CDR3 DNA is TGTGCCAGCGGAGGGACAGGGGAAGCTTTCTTT. Translation: CASGGTGEAFF. The full variable domain, in which reference TRBV2 and TRBJ1-1 provide the parts outside the CDR3, is EPEVTQTPSHQVTQMGQEVILRCVPISNHLYFYWYRQILGQKVEFLVSFYNNEISEKSEIFDDQFSVERPDGSNFTLKIRSTKLEDSAMYFCASGGTGEAFFGQGTRLTVV.

V and J are TRBV20-1 and TRBJ1-2; 7 positions agree with TRBD1. The V gene's germline CDR1 is DFQATT and CDR2 SNEGSKA (reference sequence). J gave up 5 bases and V 8 bases, and 5 bases lay outside the gene matches. This CDR3 is 11 amino acids long. CDR3 protein: CSYPTGYGYTF. The CDR3 DNA follows: TGCAGTTATCCGACAGGGTATGGCTACACCTTC.

The chain is built from TRBV7-9 and TRBJ2-1, with 7 bases that match TRBD2. Germline assignment: CDR1 SEHNR and CDR2 FQNEAQ (reference sequence). This CDR3 is built from 16 residues. The V gene end was trimmed by 2 bases and the J gene end by 3 bases; junction bases not matched to a gene: 7. CDR3 sequence reads: CASSLTGGGVYNEQFF. The CDR3 coding sequence is TGTGCCAGCAGCTTAACGGGGGGAGGGGTCTACAATGAGCAGTTCTTC.

This chain links TRBV29-1 with TRBJ1-1, with D uncertain. Germline V lookup: CDR1 SQVTM, CDR2 ANQGSEA. This CDR3 spans 11 amino acids. Trimming took off 7 bases at V and 3 bases at J, with 9 bases between the two ends. In DNA form, the CDR3 reads TGCAGCGCTCGAACAGACACTGAAGCTTTCTTT. Protein sequence: CSARTDTEAFF.

The rearrangement links TRBV27 to TRBJ2-1; TRBD2 matches 11 bases. CDR3 size: 18 residues. V lost 0 bases to trimming and J lost 3 bases; unmatched junction nucleotides: 7. Germline values: CDR1 MNHEY, CDR2 SMNVEV (reference sequence). Here the CDR3 DNA reads TGTGCCAGCAGTTTATCCGGGACTAGCGGCTTCAGCTACAATGAGCAGTTCTTC. Translated: CASSLSGTSGFSYNEQFF.

CDR3 protein: CASRQRAQGRTGELFF. CDR3 nucleotide sequence: TGTGCCAGCAGACAAAGGGCCCAGGGGCGGACCGGGGAGCTGTTTTTT. V gene TRBV21-1 combines with J gene TRBJ2-2; the table's D gene call, TRBD1, was not cross checked with the DNA. TRBV21-1 is a recognized pseudogene. The CDR3 loop spans 16 amino acids.

The CDR3 nucleotides are TGTGCCAGCAGCTTCCCGGGACAGGGTAGAAATGAGCAGTTCTTC. This encodes CASSFPGQGRNEQFF. The rearrangement uses TRBV7-9 and TRBJ2-1; the match to TRBD1 covers 9 bases. The length of the CDR3 is 15 residues. Germline trimming cut 3 bases from V and 7 bases from J; bases unmatched to any gene: 7. CDR1 and CDR2 from the germline V gene are SEHNR and FQNEAQ (reference sequence).

The rearrangement joins TRBV7-9 to TRBJ2-7; D is unresolved. V gave up 5 bases and J gave up 0 bases, with 8 bases separating them. In germline, CDR1 is SEHNR, CDR2 FQNEAQ (reference sequence). The CDR3 is made up of 13 amino acids. The CDR3 DNA is TGTGCCAGCAGCCCTATGAGCTCCTACGAGCAGTACTTC. As protein: CASSPMSSYEQYF.